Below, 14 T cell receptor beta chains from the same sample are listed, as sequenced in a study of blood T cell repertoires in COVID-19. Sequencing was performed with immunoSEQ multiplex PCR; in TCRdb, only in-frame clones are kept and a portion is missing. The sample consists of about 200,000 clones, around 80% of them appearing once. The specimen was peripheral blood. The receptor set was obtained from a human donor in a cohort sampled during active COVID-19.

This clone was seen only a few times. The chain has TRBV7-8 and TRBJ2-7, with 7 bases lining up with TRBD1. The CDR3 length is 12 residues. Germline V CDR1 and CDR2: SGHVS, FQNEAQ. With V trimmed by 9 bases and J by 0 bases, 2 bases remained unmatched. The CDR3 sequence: CASGTASYEQYF. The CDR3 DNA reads TGTGCCAGTGGGACAGCCTCCTACGAGCAGTACTTC.

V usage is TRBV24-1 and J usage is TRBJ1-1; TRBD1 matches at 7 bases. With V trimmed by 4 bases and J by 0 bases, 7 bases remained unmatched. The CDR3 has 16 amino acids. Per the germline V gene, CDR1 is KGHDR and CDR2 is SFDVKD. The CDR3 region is CATSEYRGGLNTEAFF. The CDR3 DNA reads TGTGCCACCAGTGAGTACAGGGGAGGTTTGAACACTGAAGCTTTCTTT.

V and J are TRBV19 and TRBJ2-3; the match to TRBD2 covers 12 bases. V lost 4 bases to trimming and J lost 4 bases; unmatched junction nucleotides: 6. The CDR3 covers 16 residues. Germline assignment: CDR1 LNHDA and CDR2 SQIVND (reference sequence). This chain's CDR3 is CASSSGLAGMSDTQYF. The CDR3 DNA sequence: TGTGCCAGTAGTAGCGGACTAGCGGGAATGTCAGATACGCAGTATTTT.

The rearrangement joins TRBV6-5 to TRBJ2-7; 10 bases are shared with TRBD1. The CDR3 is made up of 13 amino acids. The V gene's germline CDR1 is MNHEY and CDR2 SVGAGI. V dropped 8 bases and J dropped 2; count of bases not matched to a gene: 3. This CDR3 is CASGGTGAYEQYF. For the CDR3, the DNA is TGTGCCAGCGGGGGGACAGGGGCCTACGAGCAGTACTTC.

CDR3 DNA: TGTGCCAGCAGCTACGGGGAGGGGGATTCGCAGTATTTT. Translating it yields CASSYGEGDSQYF. The chain joins TRBV11-3 to TRBJ2-3; tentative D call: TRBD2 (7 bases). This CDR3 comprises 13 residues. Trimming took 4 bases from V and 10 from J, leaving 15 bases between them. CDR1 and CDR2 (germline): SGHNT, YENEEA. Filled out from reference TRBV11-3 and TRBJ2-3, the complete variable domain reads EAGVVQSPRYKIIEKKQPVAFWCNPISGHNTLYWYLQNLGQGPELLIRYENEEAVDDSQLPKDRFSAERLKGVDSTLKIQPAELGDSAVYLCASSYGEGDSQYFGPGTRLTVL.

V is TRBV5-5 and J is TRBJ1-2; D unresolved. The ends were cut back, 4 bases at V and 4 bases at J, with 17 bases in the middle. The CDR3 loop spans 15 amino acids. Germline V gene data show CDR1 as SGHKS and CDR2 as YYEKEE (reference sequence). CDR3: CASSQDSLYGYGYTF. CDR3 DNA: TGTGCCAGCAGCCAGGACTCCCTGTACGGCTATGGCTACACCTTC.

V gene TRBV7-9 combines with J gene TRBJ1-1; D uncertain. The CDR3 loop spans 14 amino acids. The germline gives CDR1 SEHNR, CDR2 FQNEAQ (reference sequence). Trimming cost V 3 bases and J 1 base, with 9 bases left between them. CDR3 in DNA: TGTGCCAGCAGCTTGGTCCAGGCGAACACTGAAGCTTTCTTT. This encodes CASSLVQANTEAFF.

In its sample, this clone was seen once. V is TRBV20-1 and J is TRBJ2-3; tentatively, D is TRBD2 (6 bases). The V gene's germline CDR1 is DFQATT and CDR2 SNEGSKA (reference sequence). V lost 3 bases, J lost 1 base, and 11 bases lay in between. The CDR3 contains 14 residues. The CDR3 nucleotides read TGCAGTGCTAGTGTCCCGGGGGGCACAGATACGCAGTATTTT. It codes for CSASVPGGTDTQYF.

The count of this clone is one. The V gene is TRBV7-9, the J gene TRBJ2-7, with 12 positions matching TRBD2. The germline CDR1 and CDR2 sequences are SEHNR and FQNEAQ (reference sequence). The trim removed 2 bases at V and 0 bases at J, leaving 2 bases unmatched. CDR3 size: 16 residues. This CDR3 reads CASSLLAGGPSYEQYF. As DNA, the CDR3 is TGTGCCAGCAGCTTACTAGCGGGAGGGCCCTCCTACGAGCAGTACTTC.

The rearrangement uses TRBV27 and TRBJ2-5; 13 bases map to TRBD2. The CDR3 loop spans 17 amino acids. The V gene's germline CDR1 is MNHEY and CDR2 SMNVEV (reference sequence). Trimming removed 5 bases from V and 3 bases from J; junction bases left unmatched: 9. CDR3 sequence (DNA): TGTGCCAGCAGTCCCAAAGGGACTAGCGGGACTAAAGAGACCCAGTACTTC. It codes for CASSPKGTSGTKETQYF.

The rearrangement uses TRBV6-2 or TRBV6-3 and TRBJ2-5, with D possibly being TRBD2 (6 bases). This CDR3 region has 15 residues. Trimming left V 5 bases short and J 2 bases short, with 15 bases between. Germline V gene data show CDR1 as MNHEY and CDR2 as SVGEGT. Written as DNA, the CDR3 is TGTGCCAGCAGTCACCTTAGCGGAACTCAAGAGACCCAGTACTTC. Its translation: CASSHLSGTQETQYF.

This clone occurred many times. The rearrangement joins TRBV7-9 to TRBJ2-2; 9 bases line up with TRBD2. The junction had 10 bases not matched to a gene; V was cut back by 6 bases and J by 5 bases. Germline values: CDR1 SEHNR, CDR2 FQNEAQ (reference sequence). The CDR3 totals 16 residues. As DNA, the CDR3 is TGTGCCAGCAGTTCGTACCCTAGCGGGAATACCGGGGAGCTGTTTTTT. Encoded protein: CASSSYPSGNTGELFF.

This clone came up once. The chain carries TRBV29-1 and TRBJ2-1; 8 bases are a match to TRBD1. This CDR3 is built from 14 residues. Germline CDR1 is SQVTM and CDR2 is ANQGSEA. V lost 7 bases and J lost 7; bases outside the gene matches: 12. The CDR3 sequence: CSGQGQGGRNEQFF. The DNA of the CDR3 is TGCAGCGGACAAGGACAGGGAGGTCGAAATGAGCAGTTCTTC.

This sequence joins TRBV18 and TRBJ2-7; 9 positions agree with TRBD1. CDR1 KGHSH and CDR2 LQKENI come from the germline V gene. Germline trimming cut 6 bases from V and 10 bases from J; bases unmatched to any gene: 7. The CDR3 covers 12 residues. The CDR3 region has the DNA TGTGCCAGCTCGCGGGACAGGGAATTACAGTACTTC. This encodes CASSRDRELQYF.